This T cell receptor beta chain was retrieved from a study of patients and donors after allogeneic stem cell transplantation. The CDR3 is 13 residues long. Germline V gene data show CDR1 as DFQATT and CDR2 as SNEGSKA (reference sequence). The V end lost 4 bases, the J end lost 3 bases, and 13 bases lay between the germline ends. TCRdb ran MiXCR on the RT-PCR reads and lists one entry per CDR3 protein. The table shows 70,000 to 75,000 distinct CDR3 sequences, with more than 20% occurring only once. The TCR sequence derives from a human donor who was either an allogeneic HSCT recipient or a stem cell or donor lymphocyte infusion donor (not recorded which). It is not recorded whose cells these are; they may come from a transplant donor. Sequenced input: blood, either unsorted or a sorted T cell fraction (not recorded which). The chain is built from TRBV20-1 and TRBJ2-7; perhaps D is TRBD1 or TRBD2 (5 bases each). The CDR3 nucleotides are TGCAGTGCTATCCCGGGACGAGACTACGAGCAGTACTTC. It codes for CSAIPGRDYEQYF.